Listed here are 7 T cell receptor beta chains from one sample, sequenced in a study of T-cell memory formation after mild COVID-19. TCRdb called the 5' RACE reads again in MiXCR, with one record for every CDR3 protein. Of approximately 100,000 distinct CDR3 sequences in the sample, approximately 10% were seen once. Sample: PBMCs or a T cell subset sorted from them (not recorded which). The receptor source for this set is a man aged 18 to 30 who had mild COVID-19 (a few samples of this study predate the infection). Cell type and time point are not known.

The chain has TRBV4-1 and TRBJ1-4, with 9 bases aligning to TRBD1. The CDR3 covers 17 residues. The trim removed 4 bases at V and 0 bases at J, leaving 6 bases unmatched. The germline V gene has CDR1 MGHRA and CDR2 YSYEKL. CDR3 in amino acids: CASSRQGGMATNEKLFF. The CDR3 DNA sequence: TGCGCCAGCAGCCGACAGGGGGGAATGGCAACTAATGAAAAACTGTTTTTT.

This clonotype came up once. This sequence joins TRBV5-6 and TRBJ2-7, with 9 bases aligning to TRBD2. The CDR3 spans 15 residues. The V and J ends lost 1 base and 6 bases, in that order; junction bases with no gene match: 8. CDR1 is SGHDT, CDR2 YYEEEE, per germline. CDR3 nucleotide sequence: TGTGCCAGCAGCTTGTGGTCTAGCGGGATGGGCGAGCAGTACTTC. Protein sequence: CASSLWSSGMGEQYF.

The chain combines TRBV10-2 with TRBJ1-2; D is perhaps TRBD1 (5 bases). The CDR3 is 13 residues long. Trimming left V 0 bases short and J 4 bases short, with 6 bases between. Germline-derived CDR1 and CDR2 are WSHSY and SAAADI. The CDR3 region is CASSESTVYGYTF. The DNA for the CDR3 is TGCGCCAGCAGTGAGTCGACAGTCTATGGCTACACCTTC.

This clonotype was picked up many times. The CDR3 here is CASSLPGGNIQYF. CDR3 DNA: TGTGCCAGCAGTTTACCAGGCGGAAACATTCAGTACTTC. The V gene is TRBV27, the J gene TRBJ2-4; no clear D gene. The CDR3 has 13 amino acids. V was shortened by 2 bases and J by 6 bases, with 8 bases between the two germline ends. In germline, CDR1 is MNHEY, CDR2 SMNVEV (reference sequence).

The chain employs TRBV20-1 and TRBJ2-4; D possibly uses TRBD1 or TRBD2 (6 bases each). Germline CDR1 and CDR2: DFQATT and SNEGSKA (reference sequence). The CDR3 totals 14 residues. Trimming took off 3 bases at V and 7 bases at J, with 16 bases between the two ends. For the CDR3, the DNA is TGCAGTGCTAGTGCGTCGGGGGCTGTGAACATTCAGTACTTC. Protein: CSASASGAVNIQYF.

The chain employs TRBV20-1 and TRBJ2-5; D is uncertain. The V gene's germline CDR1 is DFQATT and CDR2 SNEGSKA (reference sequence). Trimming stripped 6 bases from V and 5 bases from J, with 19 bases between. This CDR3 has 14 amino acids. CDR3 amino acids: CSAIPLGGRETQYF. CDR3 DNA: TGCAGTGCCATCCCTTTGGGCGGTAGGGAGACCCAGTACTTC.

This clonotype was observed a few times. The chain has TRBV20-1 and TRBJ1-1; the D gene is possibly TRBD1 (6 bases). Trimming took off 6 bases at V and 13 bases at J, with 24 bases between the two ends. Germline CDR1 and CDR2: DFQATT and SNEGSKA (reference sequence). The CDR3 covers 13 residues. CDR3 DNA: TGCAGTGCCGATTCGGGGGGGCCGATGACTGGTTTCTTT. Translated: CSADSGGPMTGFF.